The clone carrying this T cell receptor beta chain was found a few times. The germline V gene has CDR1 PRHDT and CDR2 FYEKMQ (reference sequence). J gave up 5 bases and V 3 bases, and 8 bases lay outside the gene matches. This CDR3 has 17 residues. This entry comes from a study of blood T cell repertoires in COVID-19. In the study's own analysis: Reference gene primer amplification gave nucleated cell count estimates. Clones were read by immunoSEQ multiplex PCR, and TCRdb kept only the in-frame ones, dropping some. V, J and clone size were drawn from that table, and D and trimming were deduced from the DNA. The table shows approximately 130,000 clones, with 85% to 90% occurring only once.

The specimen sequenced was peripheral blood. The source is a human donor in a cohort sampled during active COVID-19. The gene calls are TRBV13 and TRBJ2-3; the match to TRBD2 covers 13 bases. CDR3: CASSFPGTSGKGDTQYF. Here the CDR3 DNA reads TGTGCCAGCAGCTTCCCCGGGACTAGCGGGAAGGGAGATACGCAGTATTTT.